The 27 T cell receptor beta chains below were found in one sample sequenced in a study of molecular identifiers for immune sequencing clone quantification. TCRdb fed the PCR reads into MiXCR, producing one record per CDR3 protein. The table has approximately 97,000 distinct CDR3 sequences, approximately 24% seen once. Sample: naive CD8+ T cells from blood, with Jurkat cell RNA spiked in. Described subset: FACS-sorted CD8+CD4-CCR7+CD45RA+ naive T cells. The receptors derive from a human donor in good health. Some libraries in this study had Jurkat cell RNA spiked in.

In this sample, this clonotype turned up many times. The V gene is TRBV7-2, the J gene TRBJ2-5, with TRBD2 matching 9 bases. The CDR3 covers 16 residues. CDR1 is SGHTA and CDR2 is FQGNSA in the germline V gene. V lost 3 bases and J lost 5; bases outside the gene matches: 10. The chain's CDR3 is CASSLRREGPGETQYF. CDR3 nucleotides: TGTGCCAGCAGCTTGCGGCGGGAGGGACCGGGCGAGACCCAGTACTTC.

This clonotype was detected many times. This chain uses TRBV30 with TRBJ1-1, with D hard to call. V was pared by 0 bases and J by 8 bases, with 13 bases between. The germline CDR1 and CDR2 sequences are GTSNPN and SVGIG (reference sequence). CDR3 length: 13 amino acids. In DNA form, the CDR3 reads TGTGCCTGGAGTGTAACCCTCCTTTTCGAAGCTTTCTTT. It translates to CAWSVTLLFEAFF.

In this sample, this clonotype turned up a few times. A much larger clone lies a single base off, so this may be a read error. The rearrangement links TRBV12-3 or TRBV12-4 to TRBJ2-7; D remains ambiguous. CDR3 length: 12 amino acids. The CDR3 coding sequence is TGTGCCAGCAGTATAGCCGTGGGCGAGCAGTACTTC. It specifies CASSIAVGEQYF.

This clonotype appeared many times. J is TRBJ2-7 and V is TRBV28, with D perhaps given as TRBD1 or TRBD2 (5 bases each). This CDR3 has 13 amino acids. The germline V gene encodes CDR1 MDHEN and CDR2 SYDVKM. The V gene lost 5 bases and the J gene lost 2 bases, with 10 bases spanning the gap. CDR3 loop: CASSPRDPYEQYF. DNA for the CDR3: TGTGCCAGCAGTCCCCGGGACCCCTACGAGCAGTACTTC.

Notes on this clonotype: Being one base from a much bigger clone, this may be a read error. The rearrangement uses TRBV29-1 and TRBJ1-1; weak D call: TRBD1 (5 bases). The CDR3 length is 13 residues. Per the germline V gene, CDR1 is SQVTM and CDR2 is ANQGSEA. Deletions cut 5 bases from V and 0 bases from J, with 10 bases between. In DNA, the CDR3 is TGCAGCGTTTCTGACAGTATGAACACTGAAGCTTTCTTT. Translated: CSVSDSMNTEAFF.

This clonotype was detected many times. The rearrangement links TRBV5-1 to TRBJ1-1; D remains ambiguous. The CDR3 consists of 15 residues. The germline V and J ends were trimmed by 0 bases and 0 bases, with 9 bases remaining between them. Germline-derived CDR1 and CDR2 are SGHRS and YFSETQ. The CDR3 DNA sequence: TGCGCCAGCAGCTTGGTTCCAGACATGAACACTGAAGCTTTCTTT. Amino acids: CASSLVPDMNTEAFF.

For this clonotype: At one end the junction does not follow the germline gene, possibly because of a read error. Written as DNA, the CDR3 is TGCAGTGCTAGTCCACAGGGCTACGAGCGGTACTTC. Amino acids: CSASPQGYERYF. The V gene is TRBV20-1, the J gene TRBJ2-7; D may be TRBD1 (6 bases). From germline, CDR1 is DFQATT and CDR2 SNEGSKA (reference sequence). The CDR3 loop spans 12 amino acids.

This clonotype was counted ten times or more. V usage is TRBV4-3 and J usage is TRBJ2-7; D call uncertain. CDR3 length: 17 amino acids. Per germline, CDR1 LGHNA and CDR2 YSLEER. Trimming left V 1 base short and J 2 bases short, with 18 bases between. CDR3 region: CASSQGSQRPSPYEQYF. For the CDR3, the DNA is TGCGCCAGCAGCCAAGGGTCCCAGAGGCCTTCCCCCTACGAGCAGTACTTC.

As for this clonotype: Given a much more abundant clone one base away, this may be a read error. V is TRBV6-1 and J is TRBJ1-2; the match to TRBD1 covers 7 bases. The CDR3 has 16 amino acids. Germline lookup yields CDR1 MNHNS and CDR2 SASEGT. CDR3 region: CASSEATGEWDYGHTF. CDR3 DNA sequence: TGTGCCAGCAGTGAAGCTACAGGGGAATGGGACTATGGCCACACCTTC.

Turning to this clonotype: A single base separates this from a much larger clone, so it may be a read error. This rearrangement joins TRBV4-3 to TRBJ2-7; 11 bases map to TRBD2. Germline values: CDR1 LGHNA, CDR2 YSLEER. J was trimmed by 9 bases and V by 3 bases; bases with no gene match: 13. This CDR3 spans 16 amino acids. The CDR3 sequence: CASSQASGGTNLGQYF. The CDR3 DNA reads TGCGCCAGCAGCCAGGCTAGCGGGGGGACTAACCTGGGGCAGTACTTC.

This clonotype has a count of ten or more. The J gene is TRBJ2-3, the V gene TRBV10-1; D not resolved. The germline V gene encodes CDR1 WNHNN and CDR2 SYGVQD (reference sequence). Trimming stripped 2 bases from V and 0 bases from J, with 9 bases between. The CDR3 loop spans 15 amino acids. CDR3 nucleotides: TGCGCCAGCAGTGAGGACGGAGCTAGCACAGATACGCAGTATTTT. This translates into CASSEDGASTDTQYF.

V usage is TRBV15 and J usage is TRBJ1-6; the D is unclear. This CDR3 is 14 amino acids long. The germline gives CDR1 LNHNV, CDR2 YYDKDF (reference sequence). V was shortened by 3 bases and J by 6 bases, with 9 bases between the two germline ends. The CDR3 coding sequence is TGTGCCACCAGCAGCCTTTTCGGTAATTCACCCCTCCACTTT. Its translation is CATSSLFGNSPLHF.

This clonotype was counted at least ten times. The V gene is TRBV9, the J gene TRBJ2-1; 7 positions match TRBD1. Germline V gives CDR1 SGDLS, CDR2 YYNGEE. V shed 0 bases and J 6 bases; nucleotides not matched to a gene: 0. This CDR3 has 13 residues. CDR3 in DNA: TGTGCCAGCAGCGTAGGGACAGGCAATGAGCAGTTCTTC. Translated: CASSVGTGNEQFF.

In its sample, this clonotype was seen many times. The chain combines TRBV5-1 with TRBJ2-5, with D perhaps given as TRBD1 or TRBD2 (5 bases each). The germline V gene encodes CDR1 SGHRS and CDR2 YFSETQ. The CDR3 spans 15 residues. Trimming left V 0 bases short and J 2 bases short, with 11 bases between. DNA of the CDR3: TGCGCCAGCAGCTTGGGGGGCGGAGGACAAGAGACCCAGTACTTC. Its protein is CASSLGGGGQETQYF.

This clonotype has only a few counts. The DNA of the CDR3 is TGTGCCAGTAGTATAGGGCTCGTGAATGAGCAGTTCTTC. Its translation is CASSIGLVNEQFF. This chain connects TRBV19 to TRBJ2-1; no reliable D call. V lost 1 base, J lost 7 bases, and 8 bases lay in between. Germline CDR1 reads LNHDA; CDR2 reads SQIVND (reference sequence). This CDR3 is 13 amino acids long. The whole variable domain, filled in from reference TRBV19 and TRBJ2-1, reads DGGITQSPKYLFRKEGQNVTLSCEQNLNHDAMYWYRQDPGQGLRLIYYSQIVNDFQKGDIAEGYSVSREKKESFPLTVTSAQKNPTAFYLCASSIGLVNEQFFGPGTRLTVL.

Notes on this clonotype: This may stem from a read error, because a much larger clone lies one nucleotide away. The chain has TRBV7-9 and TRBJ2-1, with a weak D call TRBD1 (6 bases). Germline V lookup: CDR1 SEHNR, CDR2 FQNEAQ (reference sequence). The CDR3 consists of 15 residues. CDR3 DNA: TGTGCCGGCAGCTCAACAGGGATTTCCTACAATGAGCAGTTCTTC. Its protein product is CAGSSTGISYNEQFF. Based on the CDR3 plus reference TRBV7-9 and TRBJ2-1, the full variable domain is DTGVSQNPRHKITKRGQNVTFRCDPISEHNRLYWYRQTLGQGPEFLTYFQNEAQLEKSRLLSDRFSAERPKGSFSTLEIQRTEQGDSAMYLCAGSSTGISYNEQFFGPGTRLTVL.

This clonotype was found many times. For the CDR3, the DNA is TGTGCCAGCAGAGGGATTAACAATGAGCAGTTCTTC. Residues: CASRGINNEQFF. The genes are TRBV27 and TRBJ2-1; no reliable D call. The CDR3 runs 12 residues. Trimming took 6 bases from V and 5 from J, leaving 8 bases between them. In germline, CDR1 is MNHEY, CDR2 SMNVEV (reference sequence).

Turning to this clonotype: It may be a read error: a sequence one base away is much more abundant. The J gene is TRBJ1-4, the V gene TRBV6-1, with 8 positions matching TRBD1. The CDR3 extends over 15 amino acids. CDR1 MNHNS and CDR2 SASEGT come from the germline V gene. The CDR3, as DNA: TGTGCCAGCAGTGATGGACAGGGTACTAATGAAAAACTGATTTTT. Its protein product is CASSDGQGTNEKLIF.

In regard to this clonotype: This may come from a read error, since a much larger clone is one base off. The final CDR3 position lacks the conserved phenylalanine or tryptophan, pointing to a likely read error. V usage is TRBV7-9 and J usage is TRBJ2-7, with 8 bases matching TRBD1. Germline-derived CDR1 and CDR2 are SEHNR and FQNEAQ (reference sequence). The CDR3 consists of 13 residues. The junction had 6 bases not matched to a gene; V was cut back by 5 bases and J by 6 bases. CDR3 DNA: TGTGCCAGCAGCCCAACGGACAGGGTCGAGCAGTACTGC. This encodes CASSPTDRVEQYC.

The sample holds many counts of this clonotype. The rearrangement links TRBV12-3 or TRBV12-4 to TRBJ2-5; D ambiguous. The CDR3 extends over 12 amino acids. V dropped 6 bases and J dropped 5 bases, with 10 bases sitting between them. For the CDR3, the DNA is TGTGCCAGCAGATCGATCCGGGAGACCCAGTACTTC. Translated: CASRSIRETQYF.

The table lists this clonotype with many counts. This chain links TRBV3-1 with TRBJ2-5; D may be TRBD1 or TRBD2 (5 bases each). Germline CDR1 and CDR2: LGHDT and YNNKEL (reference sequence). The CDR3 is 15 residues long. V was shortened by 1 base and J by 1 base, with 10 bases between the two germline ends. This chain's CDR3 is CASSQVGRFQETQYF. CDR3 nucleotide sequence: TGTGCCAGCAGCCAAGTGGGACGGTTCCAAGAGACCCAGTACTTC.

As concerns this clonotype: This may be a read error, as it is one base from a much larger clone. Here the CDR3 omits its conserved ending phenylalanine or tryptophan, so a read error is the likely source. The chain is built from TRBV2 and TRBJ2-7, with 8 bases identical to TRBD1. The CDR3 length is 16 residues. Germline V gene sequence: CDR1 SNHLY, CDR2 FYNNEI. V lost 6 bases and J lost 5; bases outside the gene matches: 15. The CDR3 DNA reads TGTGCCAGCAGCGAGACCCGGGACAGGCCCCGACACGAGCAGTACTCC. As protein: CASSETRDRPRHEQYS.

The genes are TRBV7-2 and TRBJ1-3; weak D call: TRBD1 (5 bases). CDR1 is SGHTA, CDR2 FQGNSA, per germline. The ends were cut back, 1 base at V and 3 bases at J, with 13 bases in the middle. This CDR3 contains 16 residues. CDR3 in DNA: TGTGCCAGCAGCTTAGACTGGCAGGGTGTTGGAAACACCATATATTTT. It encodes CASSLDWQGVGNTIYF.

At least ten counts were recorded for this clonotype. One end of the junction varies from germline; a read error may be responsible. This rearrangement joins TRBV6-2 or TRBV6-3 to TRBJ2-1; no definite D call. The CDR3 totals 12 residues. Germline assignment: CDR1 MNHEY and CDR2 SVGEGT. The CDR3 sequence: CASSYSASTSVF. CDR3 nucleotide sequence: TGTGCCAGCAGTTATAGTGCCTCCACGAGTGTCTTC.

As for this clonotype: It may be a read error: a sequence one base away is much more abundant. The V gene is TRBV27, the J gene TRBJ2-7; 7 bases line up with TRBD1. Germline V gene sequence: CDR1 MNHEY, CDR2 SMNVEV (reference sequence). V lost 3 bases, J lost 8 bases, and 10 bases stayed unmatched. The CDR3 runs 14 residues. DNA for the CDR3: TGTGCCAGCAGTTTCACAGGGGAACGTTACAAGCAGTACTTC. It specifies CASSFTGERYKQYF.

This clonotype was picked up many times. The chain has TRBV29-1 and TRBJ2-1; the D is unclear. V lost 0 bases to trimming and J lost 8 bases, with 8 bases between them. The length of the CDR3 is 12 residues. Germline V gene lookup returns CDR1 SQVTM and CDR2 ANQGSEA. The CDR3 reads CSVEDRHDEQFF. CDR3 DNA sequence: TGCAGCGTTGAAGATCGACACGATGAGCAGTTCTTC.

In its sample, this clonotype was seen many times. The rearrangement joins TRBV28 to TRBJ2-5; 7 positions match TRBD2. The CDR3 loop spans 13 amino acids. Germline V gene data show CDR1 as MDHEN and CDR2 as SYDVKM. V shed 10 bases and J 6 bases; nucleotides not matched to a gene: 11. In DNA form, the CDR3 reads TGTGCCACCCTGGGGGGGGAGGTGAAGACCCAGTACTTC. It specifies CATLGGEVKTQYF.